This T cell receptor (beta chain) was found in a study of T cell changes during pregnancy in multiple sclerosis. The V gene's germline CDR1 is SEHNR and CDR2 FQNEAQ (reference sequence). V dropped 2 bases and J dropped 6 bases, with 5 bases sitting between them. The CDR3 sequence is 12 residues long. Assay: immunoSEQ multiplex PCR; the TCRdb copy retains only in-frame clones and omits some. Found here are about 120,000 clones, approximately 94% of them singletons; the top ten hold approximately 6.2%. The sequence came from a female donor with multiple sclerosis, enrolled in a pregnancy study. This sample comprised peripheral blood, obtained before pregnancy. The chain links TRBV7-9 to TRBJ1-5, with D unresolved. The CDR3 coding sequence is TGTGCCAGCAGCTTAAGTAGTCAGCCCCAGCATTTT. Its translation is CASSLSSQPQHF.